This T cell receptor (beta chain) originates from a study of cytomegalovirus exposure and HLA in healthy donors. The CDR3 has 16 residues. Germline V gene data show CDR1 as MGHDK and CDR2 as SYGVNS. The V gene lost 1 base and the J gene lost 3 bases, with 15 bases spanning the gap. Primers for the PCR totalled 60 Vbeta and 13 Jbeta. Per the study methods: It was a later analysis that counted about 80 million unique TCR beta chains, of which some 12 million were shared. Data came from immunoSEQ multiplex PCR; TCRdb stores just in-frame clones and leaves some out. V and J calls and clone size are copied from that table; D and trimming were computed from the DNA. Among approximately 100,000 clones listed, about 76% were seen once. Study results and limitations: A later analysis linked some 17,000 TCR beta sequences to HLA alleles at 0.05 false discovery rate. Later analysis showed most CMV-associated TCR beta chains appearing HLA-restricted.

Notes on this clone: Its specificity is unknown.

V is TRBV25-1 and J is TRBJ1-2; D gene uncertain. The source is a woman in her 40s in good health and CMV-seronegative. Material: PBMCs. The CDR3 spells CASSESGSGLDYGYTF. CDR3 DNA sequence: TGTGCCAGCAGTGAATCGGGATCAGGACTAGACTATGGCTACACCTTC.